This T cell receptor beta chain was documented in a study of T cells expressing NK-cell markers. Overall study context: Sorted CD3+CD56-NKG2C+, CD3+CD56+NKG2C- and CD3+CD56+NKG2C+ T cells were the source of the TCR beta repertoires. Seropositivity for HCMV was found in seven of the eight sequenced donors, with one seronegative.

Study findings and constraints: These clonotypes, the leaders elsewhere, also led the CD3+CD56-NKG2C+ fraction in a handful of donors. Whether expanded NKG2C-expressing T cell clones recognize HCMV is unknown.

Notes on this clonotype: Its antigen remains unknown.

CDR3 size: 16 residues. TCRdb re-called the 5' RACE reads; one entry per CDR3 protein, DNA not given. This listing includes about 260,000 distinct CDR3 sequences. This clonotype originated in a man aged 18-30 years in good health. This chain uses TRBV21-1 with TRBJ2-3; with no DNA, the TCRdb D assignment of TRBD1 cannot be verified. TRBV21-1 is tagged as a pseudogene. The sequenced sample was blood T cells: a sorted CD56 or NKG2C T cell subset, CD4+ or CD8+ T cells, or bulk PBMC T cells (not recorded which). CDR3 amino acids: CASNDRWTVKALTQYF.